The clone carrying this T cell receptor beta chain was seen more than once but under ten times. The CDR3 is made up of 13 amino acids. V lost 11 bases, J lost 6 bases, and 5 bases stayed unmatched. CDR1 and CDR2 from the germline V gene are MNHEY and SVGEGT. This specimen belongs to a study of T cells after yellow fever vaccination. Study-level information: Preparation of the low-cell-number fractions used SMART-Seq v4 Ultra Low Input.

TCRdb used MiXCR to reprocess the 5' RACE reads, holding one entry per CDR3 protein. The repertoire holds some 54,000 distinct CDR3 sequences, with approximately 7% as singletons. Whole-study results and caveats: Most primary-vaccination clones recurred post-booster (just under 98% CD4, 88% CD8). Clonotypes shared by both compartments, CD4 and CD8, made up a small share.

The TCR sequence derives from a man between 18 and 35 years old who received the YFV17D yellow fever vaccine. The chain has TRBV6-2 or TRBV6-3 and TRBJ2-2; 11 nucleotides match TRBD1. Source: CD8+ T cells not binding an NS4B(214-222) dextramer, sorted from PBMCs, taken about 41 days after the first yellow fever vaccination. The CDR3: CAGGTGGAGELFF. DNA for the CDR3: TGTGCCGGAGGGACAGGGGGGGCCGGGGAGCTGTTTTTT.